These T cell receptor beta chains were read from a single sample in a study of blood T cell repertoires in COVID-19. Clones were sequenced by immunoSEQ multiplex PCR, and TCRdb holds only the in-frame ones, with some missing. The sample comprises over 200,000 clones, about 94% of which are singletons, and around 0.85% rests with the top ten. Sequenced material: peripheral blood. The receptor set was obtained from a man in his 60s with COVID-19, enrolled during active disease. Each CDR3 is given with its conserved first and last residue. A D gene is named only where the DNA matches it firmly. Some rows mark clone size as missing; the rest say once, few, many or name a class of expanded clone.

TRBV5-4,TRBJ2-2,TRBD1,.,CASREGQGVAGELFF,TGTGCCAGCAGAGAGGGACAGGGTGTCGCCGGGGAGCTGTTTTTT
TRBV9,TRBJ1-2,TRBD1,.,CASSEGTANYGYTF,TGTGCCAGCAGCGAAGGGACAGCTAACTATGGCTACACCTTC
TRBV5-1,TRBJ1-4,.,.,CASSLGATNEKLFF,TGCGCCAGCAGCTTGGGAGCAACTAATGAAAAACTGTTTTTT
TRBV4-1,TRBJ1-4,.,once,CASSPLGRGANEKLFF,TGCGCCAGCAGCCCTCTTGGCAGGGGAGCTAATGAAAAACTGTTTTTT
TRBV4-2,TRBJ1-2,.,.,CASSQGTSYGYTF,TGTGCCAGCAGCCAAGGGACTTCTTATGGCTACACCTTC
TRBV28,TRBJ2-2,TRBD1,once,CASSSPRDRYTGELFF,TGTGCCAGCAGTTCCCCCCGGGACAGATACACCGGGGAGCTGTTTTTT
TRBV5-1,TRBJ1-4,.,.,CASSSSVATNEKLFF,TGCGCCAGCAGCTCCTCAGTTGCAACTAATGAAAAACTGTTTTTT
TRBV27,TRBJ2-1,TRBD1,.,CASSLEGQRKTRYEQFF,TGTGCCAGCAGTTTAGAGGGACAGAGAAAAACACGGTATGAGCAGTTCTTC
TRBV11-2,TRBJ2-7,.,.,CASSRDLAYEQYF,TGTGCCAGCAGCCGTGACTTAGCCTACGAGCAGTACTTC
TRBV7-3,TRBJ2-3,TRBD2,.,CASSLGGLAGPITDTQYF,TGTGCCAGCAGCTTAGGGGGACTAGCGGGTCCGATCACAGATACGCAGTATTTT
TRBV5-5,TRBJ2-2,TRBD1,.,CASSLEGTGNTGELFF,TGTGCCAGCAGCTTGGAAGGGACAGGGAACACCGGGGAGCTGTTTTTT
TRBV6-1,TRBJ2-6,TRBD1,.,CASSGTGTGGNSGANVLTF,TGTGCCAGCAGTGGCACCGGGACAGGGGGTAACTCTGGGGCCAACGTCCTGACTTTC
TRBV6-4,TRBJ1-2,TRBD1,few,CASSAGTASSIYGYTF,TGTGCCAGCAGTGCCGGGACAGCTAGCTCTATCTATGGCTACACCTTC